The TCR beta chain under discussion was sequenced for a study of blood T cell repertoires in COVID-19. Overall study: T cells, B-cell-depleted T cells, or PBMCs provided the cDNA or gDNA that served as material.

Data came from immunoSEQ multiplex PCR; TCRdb stores just in-frame clones and leaves some out. The repertoire holds about 180,000 clones, roughly 85% seen once, with roughly 8.6% in the top ten. A remark on this clone: Other nucleotide sequences in the sample specify the same CDR3.

Germline V lookup: CDR1 LNHDA, CDR2 SQIVND (reference sequence). CDR3 size: 15 residues. V gave up 6 bases and J gave up 0 bases; unmatched junction bases: 4. Each recovered donor of Cohort 3 presented with two negative PCRs, clearance, or symptom resolution. The chain couples TRBV19 to TRBJ1-3, with 8 bases matching TRBD1. This TCR derives from a woman younger than 30 who had recovered from COVID-19. The sample was PBMCs or T cells enriched from blood (not recorded which). This CDR3 reads CASSTDRGSGNTIYF. CDR3 coding DNA: TGTGCCAGTAGCACCGACAGGGGCTCTGGAAACACCATATATTTT.